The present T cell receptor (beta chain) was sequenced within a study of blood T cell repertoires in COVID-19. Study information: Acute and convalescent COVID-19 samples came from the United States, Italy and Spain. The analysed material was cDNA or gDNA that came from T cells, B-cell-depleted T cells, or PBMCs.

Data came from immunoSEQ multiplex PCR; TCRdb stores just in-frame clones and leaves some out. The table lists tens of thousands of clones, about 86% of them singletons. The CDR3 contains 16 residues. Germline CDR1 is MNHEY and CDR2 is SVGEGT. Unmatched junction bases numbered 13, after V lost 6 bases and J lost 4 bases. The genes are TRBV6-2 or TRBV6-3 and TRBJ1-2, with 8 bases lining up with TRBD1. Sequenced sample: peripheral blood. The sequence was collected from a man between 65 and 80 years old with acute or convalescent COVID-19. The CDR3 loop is CASSEPSGQGIYGYTF. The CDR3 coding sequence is TGTGCCAGCAGCGAACCTTCCGGACAGGGCATCTATGGCTACACCTTC.